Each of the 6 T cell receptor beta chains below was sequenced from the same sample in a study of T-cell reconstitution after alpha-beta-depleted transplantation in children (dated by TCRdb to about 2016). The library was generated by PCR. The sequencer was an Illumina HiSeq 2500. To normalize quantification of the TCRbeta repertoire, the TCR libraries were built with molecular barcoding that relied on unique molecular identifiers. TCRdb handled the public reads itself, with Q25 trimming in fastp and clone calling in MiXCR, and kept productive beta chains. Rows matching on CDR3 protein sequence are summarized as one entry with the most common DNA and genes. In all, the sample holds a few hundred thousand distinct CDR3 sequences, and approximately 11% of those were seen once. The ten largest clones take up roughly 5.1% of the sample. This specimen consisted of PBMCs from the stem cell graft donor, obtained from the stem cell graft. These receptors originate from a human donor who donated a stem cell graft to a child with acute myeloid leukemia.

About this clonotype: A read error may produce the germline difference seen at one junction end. The CDR3 DNA reads as TGTGCCAGCAGCCTAGGGACAGGGGCCTACCAGCAGTACTTC. It specifies CASSLGTGAYQQYF. The V gene is TRBV6-1, the J gene TRBJ2-7; TRBD1 matches at 10 bases. Germline CDR1 and CDR2: MNHNS and SASEGT. This CDR3 comprises 14 residues.

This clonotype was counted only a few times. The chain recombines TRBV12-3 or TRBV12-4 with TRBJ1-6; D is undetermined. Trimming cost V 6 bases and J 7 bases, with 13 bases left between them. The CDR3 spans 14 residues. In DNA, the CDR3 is TGTGCCAGCAGACCCCAGGTGCTAAATTCACCCCTCCACTTT. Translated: CASRPQVLNSPLHF.

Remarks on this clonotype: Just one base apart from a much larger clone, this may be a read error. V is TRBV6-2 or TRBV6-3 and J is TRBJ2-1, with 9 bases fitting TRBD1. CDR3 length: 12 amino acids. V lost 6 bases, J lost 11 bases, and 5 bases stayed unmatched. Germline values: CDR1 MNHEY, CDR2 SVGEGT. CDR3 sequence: CASSRGTGKQFF. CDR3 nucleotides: TGTGCCAGCAGCCGGGGGACAGGGAAGCAGTTCTTC.

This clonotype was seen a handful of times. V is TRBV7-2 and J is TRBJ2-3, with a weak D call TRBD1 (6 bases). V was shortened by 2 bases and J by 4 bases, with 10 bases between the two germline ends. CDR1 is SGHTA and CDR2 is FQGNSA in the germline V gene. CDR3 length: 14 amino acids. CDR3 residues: CASSLTQGADTQYF. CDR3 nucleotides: TGTGCCAGCAGCTTAACACAGGGCGCAGATACGCAGTATTTT.

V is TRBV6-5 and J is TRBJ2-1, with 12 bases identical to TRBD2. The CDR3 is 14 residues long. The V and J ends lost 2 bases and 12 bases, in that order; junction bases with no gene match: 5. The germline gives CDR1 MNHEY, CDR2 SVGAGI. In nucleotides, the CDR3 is TGTGCCAGCAGTTACCAGCAACTAGCGGGGGGGCAGTTCTTC. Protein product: CASSYQQLAGGQFF.

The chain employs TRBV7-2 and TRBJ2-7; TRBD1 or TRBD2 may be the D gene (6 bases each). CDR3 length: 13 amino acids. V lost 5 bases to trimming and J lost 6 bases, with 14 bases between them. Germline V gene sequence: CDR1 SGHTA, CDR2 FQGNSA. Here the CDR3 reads CASSQQGGVEQYV. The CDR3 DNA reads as TGTGCCAGCAGCCAACAGGGAGGTGTCGAGCAGTACGTC.